This TCR beta chain was identified during a study of CD8 T cells in ankylosing spondylitis. Libraries of TCR beta came from quantitative 5'-RACE with molecular barcodes. TCRdb ran MiXCR on the 5' RACE reads and lists one entry per CDR3 protein. The sample contains more than 500,000 distinct CDR3 sequences, approximately 5% of which appear only once. This clonotype was observed many times. Its antigen is unidentified. V was trimmed by 1 base and J by 1 base, leaving 11 bases between them. There are 15 residues in the CDR3. CDR1 and CDR2 (germline): SGHRS, YFSETQ. Study-level results: CD8+ disease-linked clones were present at relatively low frequencies in blood. Ankylosing spondylitis blood appeared to carry a characteristic TCR beta motif of several highly homologous variants.

This TCR was recovered from a male donor with ankylosing spondylitis. Source material: blood, either unsorted or a sorted T cell fraction (not recorded which). This sequence joins TRBV5-1 and TRBJ1-1; D is unresolved. The CDR3: CASSLMGNGNTEAFF. The CDR3 DNA sequence: TGCGCCAGCAGCTTGATGGGGAATGGGAACACTGAAGCTTTCTTT.